This TCR beta chain was sequenced in a study of T-cell memory formation after mild COVID-19. The overall study: Each donor largely had its own TCR clusters.

Researchers used 5'RACE with constant-segment primers to make TCR alpha and TCR beta cDNA libraries that carry sample barcodes and UMIs. Via MiXCR, TCRdb re-called the 5' RACE reads, giving one row per CDR3 protein. Of around 340,000 distinct CDR3 sequences listed, roughly 13% are singletons. This clonotype has a handful of counts. Its antigen is unknown. The CDR3 has 13 amino acids. Trimming stripped 6 bases from V and 3 bases from J, with 11 bases between. Germline V gene sequence: CDR1 SEHNR, CDR2 FQNEAQ (reference sequence). Study conclusions and caveats: Confirmation was lacking for SARS-CoV-2 specificity of second-wave clones that peaked on day 37. The finding that pre-infection memory included some responding clones suggested that cross-reactive memory joined.

The sample consisted of PBMCs or a T cell subset sorted from them (not recorded which). This clonotype originated in a man between 18 and 35 years old who had mild COVID-19 (a few samples of this study predate the infection). Cell type and time point are not known. The chain employs TRBV7-9 and TRBJ2-5; D ambiguous. The CDR3: CASSIYEEETQYF. The CDR3 DNA follows: TGTGCCAGCAGTATTTATGAGGAAGAGACCCAGTACTTC. Based on the CDR3 plus reference TRBV7-9 and TRBJ2-5, the full variable domain is DTGVSQNPRHKITKRGQNVTFRCDPISEHNRLYWYRQTLGQGPEFLTYFQNEAQLEKSRLLSDRFSAERPKGSFSTLEIQRTEQGDSAMYLCASSIYEEETQYFGPGTRLLVL.